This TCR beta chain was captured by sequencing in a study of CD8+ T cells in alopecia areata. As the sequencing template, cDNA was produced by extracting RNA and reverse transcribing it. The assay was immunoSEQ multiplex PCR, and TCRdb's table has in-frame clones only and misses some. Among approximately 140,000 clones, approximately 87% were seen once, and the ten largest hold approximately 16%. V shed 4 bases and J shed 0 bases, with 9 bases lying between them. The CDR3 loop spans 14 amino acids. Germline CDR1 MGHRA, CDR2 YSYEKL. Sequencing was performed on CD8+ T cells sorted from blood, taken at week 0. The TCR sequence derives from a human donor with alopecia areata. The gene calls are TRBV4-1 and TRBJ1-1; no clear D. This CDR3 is CASSLRGMNTEAFF. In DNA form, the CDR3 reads TGCGCCAGCAGCCTTAGAGGCATGAACACTGAAGCTTTCTTT.